This T cell receptor beta chain was identified during a study of human T cells and chemical hapten exposure (dated by TCRdb to 2020 to 2022). For the study in its entirety: Libraries were combined into a pool for sequencing, and differences in TCR yield between samples came mainly from small differences in library volumes within the pool. For every blood RNA sample, sequencing covered both the TCR alpha and TCR beta chains. In alopecia patients, the study followed how the peripheral blood TCR repertoire changed in vivo over primary and secondary sensitization to diphenylcyclopropenone (DPC), a hapten.

Library generation was performed with 5' RACE. The data were produced on an Illumina MiSeq. During library preparation, unique molecular identifiers were attached to individual cDNA molecules so that TCRs could be counted quantitatively and reproducibly. Per the authors' processing: The median number of TCRs per sample was approximately 93,000, ranging from about 20,000 to 750,000. V, J and CDR3 annotation of the TCR reads was performed with the Decombinator software suite. For the PS versus PT1 abundance plots, all samples were subsampled to the same number of TCRs (28,000). TCRs were defined as expanded if absent before sensitization and observed at least eight times at the 2-week time point. TCRdb ran its own pipeline on the public reads, namely fastp trimming at Q25 and MiXCR clone calling, and kept in-frame beta chains. Rows are combined by CDR3 protein, so each entry shows the most common genes and DNA. V and J calls and clone size were set by TCRdb, not the authors. This sample is represented by roughly 82,000 distinct CDR3 sequences; 15% to 20% of them were singletons. The ten largest clones take up 6.8% of the sample.

What the study reported, not specific to this receptor: Repeated subsampling changed both the strength of the expansion versus patch-test correlation and the threshold at which that correlation became significant. No change with DPC sensitization was found in the number of TCRs above 1 in 1000 frequency, and no evidence of global repertoire structure alterations was found.

This clonotype was recorded a few times. The antigen it recognizes is unknown. Base qualities are not at hand, and no much larger clone is one base apart. Total RNA was extracted from unfractionated whole blood that had been collected in Tempus Blood RNA tubes. Roughly 5 healthy volunteers were used as TCR sequencing controls and were bled at day 0, 2 weeks and 6 weeks. V ends up 7 bases short and J 7 bases short, with an unmatched junction base count of 9. The CDR3 runs 12 amino acids, cysteine and phenylalanine included. Solely the CDR3 DNA is kept, with 36 bases framed from the first base. CDR1 and CDR2, per the germline V gene, are SQVTM and ANQGSEA.

The TCR sequence derives from a female donor in good health. Rearrangement joined TRBV29-1 to TRBJ1-1; TRBD1 fits 7 bases in the junction. CDR3 loop: CSGFRQGVEAFF. The DNA sequence follows: TGCAGCGGTTTTAGACAGGGAGTTGAAGCTTTCTTT.